This T cell receptor (beta chain) was captured by sequencing in a study of blood T cell repertoires in COVID-19. About the research overall: Samples taken during acute and convalescent COVID-19 were collected in the United States, Italy and Spain. The analysed material was cDNA or gDNA that came from T cells, B-cell-depleted T cells, or PBMCs.

The CDR3 length is 14 residues. Germline CDR1 is SGHRS and CDR2 is YFSETQ. V lost 3 bases and J lost 7; bases outside the gene matches: 4. Method: immunoSEQ multiplex PCR; TCRdb's copy keeps in-frame clones and lacks some. Of hundreds of thousands of clones in the sample, roughly 90% were seen once. The count of this clone is one. The receptor's source is a woman between 45 and 65 years old in a cohort exposed to, infected with or recovered from COVID-19 (not recorded which). The sequenced sample was PBMCs or T cells enriched from blood (not recorded which). The J gene is TRBJ1-4, the V gene TRBV5-1; the match to TRBD1 covers 9 bases. CDR3 bases: TGCGCCAGCAGCTCGGGACAGGGTAGTGAAAAACTGTTTTTT. This sequence encodes CASSSGQGSEKLFF. Variable domain in full (rest from reference TRBV5-1 and TRBJ1-4): KAGVTQTPRYLIKTRGQQVTLSCSPISGHRSVSWYQQTPGQGLQFLFEYFSETQRNKGNFPGRFSGRQFSNSRSEMNVSTLELGDSALYLCASSSGQGSEKLFFGSGTQLSVL.